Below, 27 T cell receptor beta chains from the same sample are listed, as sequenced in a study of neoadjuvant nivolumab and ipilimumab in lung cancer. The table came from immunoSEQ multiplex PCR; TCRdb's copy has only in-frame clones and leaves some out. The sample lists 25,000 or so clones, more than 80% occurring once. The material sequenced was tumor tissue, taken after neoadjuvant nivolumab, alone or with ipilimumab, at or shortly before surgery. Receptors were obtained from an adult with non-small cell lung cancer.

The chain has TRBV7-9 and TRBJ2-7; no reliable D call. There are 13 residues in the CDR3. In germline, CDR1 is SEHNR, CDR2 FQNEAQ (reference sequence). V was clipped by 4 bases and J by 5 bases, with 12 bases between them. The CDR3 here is CASSYETDHEQYF. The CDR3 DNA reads TGTGCCAGCAGCTATGAGACGGACCACGAGCAGTACTTC.

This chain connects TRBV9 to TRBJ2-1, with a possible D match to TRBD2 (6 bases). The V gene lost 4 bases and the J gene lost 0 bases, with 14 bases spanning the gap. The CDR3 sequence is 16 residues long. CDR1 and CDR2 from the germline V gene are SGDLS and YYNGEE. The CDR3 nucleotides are TGTGCCAGCAGCCCCCGCGGAGGGAGCTCCTACAATGAGCAGTTCTTC. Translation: CASSPRGGSSYNEQFF.

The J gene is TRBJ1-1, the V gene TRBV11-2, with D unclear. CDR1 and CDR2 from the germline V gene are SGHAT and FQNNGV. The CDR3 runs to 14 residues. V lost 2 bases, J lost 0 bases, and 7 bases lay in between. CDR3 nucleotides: TGTGCCAGCAGCTTACAGCTCATGAACACTGAAGCTTTCTTT. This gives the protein CASSLQLMNTEAFF.

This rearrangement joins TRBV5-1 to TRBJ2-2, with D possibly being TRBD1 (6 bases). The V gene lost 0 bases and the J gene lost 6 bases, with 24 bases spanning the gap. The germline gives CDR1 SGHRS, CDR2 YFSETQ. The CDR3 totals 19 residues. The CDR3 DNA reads TGCGCCAGCAGCTTGGCGTGGGCAGGGGAATCCAAATTAGCCGGGGAGCTGTTTTTT. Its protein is CASSLAWAGESKLAGELFF.

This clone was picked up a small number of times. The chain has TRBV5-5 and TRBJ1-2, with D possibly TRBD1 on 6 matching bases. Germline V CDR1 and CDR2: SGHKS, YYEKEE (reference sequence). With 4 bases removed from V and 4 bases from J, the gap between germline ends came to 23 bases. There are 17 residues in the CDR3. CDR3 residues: CASSQRSAGAPSYGYTF. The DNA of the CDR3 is TGTGCCAGCAGCCAACGTTCAGCGGGGGCCCCTAGCTATGGCTACACCTTC. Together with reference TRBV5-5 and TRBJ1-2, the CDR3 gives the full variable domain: DAGVTQSPTHLIKTRGQQVTLRCSPISGHKSVSWYQQVLGQGPQFIFQYYEKEERGRGNFPDRFSARQFPNYSSELNVNALLLGDSALYLCASSQRSAGAPSYGYTFGSGTRLTVV.

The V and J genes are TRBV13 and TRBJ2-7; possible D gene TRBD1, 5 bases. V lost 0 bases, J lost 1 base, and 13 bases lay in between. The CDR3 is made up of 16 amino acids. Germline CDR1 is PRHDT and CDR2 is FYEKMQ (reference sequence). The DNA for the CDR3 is TGTGCCAGCAGCTTAGGCCCCCAGGGTTATTCCTACGAGCAGTACTTC. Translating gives CASSLGPQGYSYEQYF.

The CDR3 region is CASSPGPSGDQPQHF. CDR3 nucleotides: TGTGCCAGCAGCCCGGGTCCCTCGGGGGATCAGCCCCAGCATTTT. This chain connects TRBV5-5 to TRBJ1-5, with D maybe TRBD1 (5 bases). The CDR3 consists of 15 residues. V lost 4 bases and J 5 bases, leaving 16 bases between the germline ends. Germline-derived CDR1 and CDR2 are SGHKS and YYEKEE (reference sequence).

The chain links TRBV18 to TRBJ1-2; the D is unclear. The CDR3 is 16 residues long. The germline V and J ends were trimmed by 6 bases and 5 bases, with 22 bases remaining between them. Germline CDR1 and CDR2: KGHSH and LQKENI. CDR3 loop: CASSKEEVTASYGYTF. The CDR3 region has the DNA TGTGCCAGCTCGAAAGAGGAAGTAACGGCCTCATATGGCTACACCTTC.

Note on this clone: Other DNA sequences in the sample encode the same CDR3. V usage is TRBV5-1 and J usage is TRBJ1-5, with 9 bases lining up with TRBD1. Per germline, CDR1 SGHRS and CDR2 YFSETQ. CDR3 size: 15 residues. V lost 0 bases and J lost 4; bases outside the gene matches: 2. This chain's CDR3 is CASSLGDRENQPQHF. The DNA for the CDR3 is TGCGCCAGCAGCTTGGGGGACAGGGAGAATCAGCCCCAGCATTTT.

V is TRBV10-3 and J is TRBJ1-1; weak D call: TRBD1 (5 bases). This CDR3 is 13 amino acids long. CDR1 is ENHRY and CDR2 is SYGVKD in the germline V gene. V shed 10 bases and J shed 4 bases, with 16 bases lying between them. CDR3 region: CATTKGDGTEAFF. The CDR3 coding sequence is TGTGCCACGACCAAAGGGGACGGCACTGAAGCTTTCTTT.

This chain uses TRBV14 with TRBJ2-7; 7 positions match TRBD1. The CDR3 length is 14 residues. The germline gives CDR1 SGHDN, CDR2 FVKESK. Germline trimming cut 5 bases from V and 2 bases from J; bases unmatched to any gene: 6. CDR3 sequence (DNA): TGTGCCAGCAGCTGGGGACAGAGACCCTACGAGCAGTACTTC. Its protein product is CASSWGQRPYEQYF. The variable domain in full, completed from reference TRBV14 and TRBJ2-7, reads EAGVTQFPSHSVIEKGQTVTLRCDPISGHDNLYWYRRVMGKEIKFLLHFVKESKQDESGMPNNRFLAERTGGTYSTLKVQPAELEDSGVYFCASSWGQRPYEQYFGPGTRLTVT.

The CDR3 DNA reads as TGTGCCAGCAGCCAAGATGGATCTAATGAAAAACTGTTTTTT. Residues: CASSQDGSNEKLFF. The V and J genes are TRBV4-2 and TRBJ1-4; D gene unclear. Germline CDR1 is LGHNA and CDR2 is YNFKEQ. The CDR3 has 14 amino acids. Trimming stripped 0 bases from V and 3 bases from J, with 5 bases between.

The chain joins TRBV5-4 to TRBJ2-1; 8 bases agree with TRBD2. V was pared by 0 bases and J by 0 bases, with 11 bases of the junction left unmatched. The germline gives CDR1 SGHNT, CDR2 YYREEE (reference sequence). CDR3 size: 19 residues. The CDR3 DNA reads TGTGCCAGCAGCTTGGGACAGCGGGGGTTACTAAGCTCCTACAATGAGCAGTTCTTC. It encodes CASSLGQRGLLSSYNEQFF.

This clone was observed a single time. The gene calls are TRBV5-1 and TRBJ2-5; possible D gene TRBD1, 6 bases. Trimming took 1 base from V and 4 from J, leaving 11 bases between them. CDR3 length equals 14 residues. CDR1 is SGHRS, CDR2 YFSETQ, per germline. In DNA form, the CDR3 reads TGCGCCAGCAGCTTGACAGGGATTGCAGAGACCCAGTACTTC. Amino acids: CASSLTGIAETQYF.

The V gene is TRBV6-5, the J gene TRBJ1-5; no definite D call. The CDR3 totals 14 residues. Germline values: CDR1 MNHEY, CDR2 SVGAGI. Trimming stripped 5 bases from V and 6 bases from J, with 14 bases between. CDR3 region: CASSRERAIQPQHF. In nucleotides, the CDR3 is TGTGCCAGCAGTCGCGAAAGGGCTATTCAGCCCCAGCATTTT.

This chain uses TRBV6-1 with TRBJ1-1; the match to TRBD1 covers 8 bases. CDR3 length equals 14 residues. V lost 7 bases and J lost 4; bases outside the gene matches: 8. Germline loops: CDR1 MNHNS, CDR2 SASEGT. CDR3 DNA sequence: TGTGCCAGCACTCCACAGGGGGGGGTCACTGAAGCTTTCTTT. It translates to CASTPQGGVTEAFF.

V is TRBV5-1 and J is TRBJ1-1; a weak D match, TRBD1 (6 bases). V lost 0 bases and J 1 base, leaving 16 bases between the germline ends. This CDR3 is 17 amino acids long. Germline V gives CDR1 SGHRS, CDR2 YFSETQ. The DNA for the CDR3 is TGCGCCAGCAGCTTGGCCCCCCAGGGGCAGGGGAACACTGAAGCTTTCTTT. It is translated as CASSLAPQGQGNTEAFF.

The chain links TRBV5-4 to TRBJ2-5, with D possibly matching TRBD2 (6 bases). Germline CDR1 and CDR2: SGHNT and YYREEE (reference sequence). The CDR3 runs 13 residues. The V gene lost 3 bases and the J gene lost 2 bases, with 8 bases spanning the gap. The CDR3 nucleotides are TGTGCCAGCAGCTCGGGACTTCAAGAGACCCAGTACTTC. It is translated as CASSSGLQETQYF.

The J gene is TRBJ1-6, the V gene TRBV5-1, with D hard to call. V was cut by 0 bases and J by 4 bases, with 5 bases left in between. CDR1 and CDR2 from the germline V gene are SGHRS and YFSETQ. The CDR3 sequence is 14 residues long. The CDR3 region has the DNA TGCGCCAGCAGCTTGGCGGGGTATAATTCACCCCTCCACTTT. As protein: CASSLAGYNSPLHF.

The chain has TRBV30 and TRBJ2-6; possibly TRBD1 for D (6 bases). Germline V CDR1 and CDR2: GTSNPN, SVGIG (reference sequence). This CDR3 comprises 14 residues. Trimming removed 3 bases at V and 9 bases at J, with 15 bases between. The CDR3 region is CAWRGSTGLNVLTF. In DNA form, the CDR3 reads TGTGCCTGGAGGGGTTCGACAGGACTCAACGTCCTGACTTTC.

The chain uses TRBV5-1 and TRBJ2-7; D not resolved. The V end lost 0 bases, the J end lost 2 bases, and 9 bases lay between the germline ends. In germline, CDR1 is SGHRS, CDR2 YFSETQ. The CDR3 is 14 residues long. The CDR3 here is CASSLDGITYEQYF. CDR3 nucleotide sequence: TGCGCCAGCAGCTTGGATGGGATTACCTACGAGCAGTACTTC.

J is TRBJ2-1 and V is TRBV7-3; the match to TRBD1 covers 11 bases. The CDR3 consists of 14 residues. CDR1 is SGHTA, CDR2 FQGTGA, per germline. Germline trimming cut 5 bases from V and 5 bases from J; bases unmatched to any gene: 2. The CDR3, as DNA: TGTGCCAGCAGCCCGGGACAGGGGGACAATGAGCAGTTCTTC. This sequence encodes CASSPGQGDNEQFF. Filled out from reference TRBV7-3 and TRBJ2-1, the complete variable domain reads GAGVSQTPSNKVTEKGKYVELRCDPISGHTALYWYRQSLGQGPEFLIYFQGTGAADDSGLPNDRFFAVRPEGSVSTLKIQRTERGDSAVYLCASSPGQGDNEQFFGPGTRLTVL.

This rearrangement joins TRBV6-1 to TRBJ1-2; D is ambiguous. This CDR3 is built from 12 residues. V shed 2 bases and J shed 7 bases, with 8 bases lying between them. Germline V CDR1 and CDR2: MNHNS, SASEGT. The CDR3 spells CASSESGSGYTF. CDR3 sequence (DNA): TGTGCCAGCAGTGAATCCGGGTCTGGCTACACCTTC.

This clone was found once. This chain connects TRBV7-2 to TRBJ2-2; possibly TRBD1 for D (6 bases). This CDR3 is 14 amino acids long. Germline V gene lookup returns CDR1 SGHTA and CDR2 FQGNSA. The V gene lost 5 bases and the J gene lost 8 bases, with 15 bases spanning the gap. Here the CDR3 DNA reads TGTGCCAGCAGCCGCCGACAGGATTCGGGGGAGCTGTTTTTT. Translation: CASSRRQDSGELFF.

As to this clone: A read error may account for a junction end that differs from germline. The CDR3 sequence: CVSGQGADYGYTF. The CDR3 DNA reads TGTGTCAGCGGACAGGGGGCCGACTATGGCTACACCTTC. The rearrangement uses TRBV18 and TRBJ1-2; 11 positions match TRBD1. The CDR3 consists of 13 residues. Germline-derived CDR1 and CDR2 are KGHSH and LQKENI.

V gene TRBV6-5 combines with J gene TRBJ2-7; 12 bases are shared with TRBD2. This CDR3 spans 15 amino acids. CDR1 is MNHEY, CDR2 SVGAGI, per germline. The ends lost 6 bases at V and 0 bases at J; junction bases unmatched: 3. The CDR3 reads CASRWTSGVSYEQYF. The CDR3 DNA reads TGTGCCAGCAGGTGGACTAGCGGGGTCTCCTACGAGCAGTACTTC.

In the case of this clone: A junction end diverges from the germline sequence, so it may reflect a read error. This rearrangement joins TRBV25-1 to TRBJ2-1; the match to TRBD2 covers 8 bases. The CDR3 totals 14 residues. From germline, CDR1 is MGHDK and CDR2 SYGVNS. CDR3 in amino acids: CASSHSGRYSEQFF. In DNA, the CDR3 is TGTGCCAGCAGTCACAGCGGGAGATACAGTGAGCAGTTCTTC.